The 30 T cell receptor beta chains below all came from one sample that was sequenced in a study of cytomegalovirus exposure and HLA in healthy donors. Primers included in the PCR were 60 Vbeta and 13 Jbeta primers. Profiled with immunoSEQ multiplex PCR; TCRdb holds only in-frame clones, not every one. Across about 140,000 clones, the top ten clones capture roughly 2.5% of the sample. The sequenced material came from PBMCs. The source of these receptors is a man aged 35 to 55 in good health and CMV-seronegative.

The chain employs TRBV20-1 and TRBJ2-1, with a tentative D call TRBD1 (6 bases). Between the trimmed V and J ends, which lost 5 bases and 15 bases, there was a span of 14 bases. Germline CDR1 reads DFQATT; CDR2 reads SNEGSKA (reference sequence). This CDR3 contains 10 residues. The CDR3 nucleotides read TGCAGTGCTCGGGACATCCGTATGTTCTTC. It translates to CSARDIRMFF.

The genes are TRBV7-6 and TRBJ1-1, with D perhaps matching TRBD1 (5 bases). Germline CDR1 and CDR2: SGHVS and FNYEAQ. CDR3 length: 13 residues. The CDR3 coding sequence is TGTGCATCGTCGGGGGACCTGAACACTGAAGCTTTCTTT. Translating gives CASSGDLNTEAFF.

The gene calls are TRBV7-7 and TRBJ1-1; D may be TRBD1 (6 bases). V lost 1 base and J lost 2, with 11 bases in between. Germline CDR1 is SSHAT and CDR2 is FNYEAQ (reference sequence). The CDR3 extends over 15 amino acids. In DNA, the CDR3 is TGTGCCAGCAGCTTAGGGACAGCTCCAAACACTGAAGCTTTCTTT. Translation gives CASSLGTAPNTEAFF.

V gene TRBV19 combines with J gene TRBJ2-5; D is perhaps TRBD1 (5 bases). Trimming left V 6 bases short and J 5 bases short, with 16 bases between. The germline gives CDR1 LNHDA, CDR2 SQIVND (reference sequence). The CDR3 contains 14 residues. CDR3 sequence: CASRPSQGVETQYF. CDR3 bases: TGTGCCAGTAGGCCCTCCCAGGGTGTGGAGACCCAGTACTTC.

This sequence joins TRBV5-6 and TRBJ2-5, with 8 nucleotides matching TRBD2. Germline V gene data show CDR1 as SGHDT and CDR2 as YYEEEE. This CDR3 spans 15 amino acids. V shed 0 bases and J 5 bases; nucleotides not matched to a gene: 6. The CDR3 loop reads CASSLESGGIETQYF. CDR3 coding DNA: TGTGCCAGCAGCTTGGAGTCGGGGGGGATCGAGACCCAGTACTTC.

The J gene is TRBJ1-5, the V gene TRBV2, with D maybe TRBD1 (6 bases). V was clipped by 4 bases and J by 0 bases, with 10 bases between them. The CDR3 is made up of 15 amino acids. CDR1 SNHLY and CDR2 FYNNEI come from the germline V gene. In DNA form, the CDR3 reads TGTGCCAGCAGTGGGTACAGGGATAGCAATCAGCCCCAGCATTTT. Residues: CASSGYRDSNQPQHF.

The chain employs TRBV7-3 and TRBJ2-2, with TRBD2 matching over 7 bases. This CDR3 spans 16 amino acids. Trimming at V came to 2 bases and at J to 7 bases, leaving 10 bases not matched to a gene. Per the germline V gene, CDR1 is SGHTA and CDR2 is FQGTGA. The CDR3 DNA reads TGTGCCAGCAGCTTATTGCACGGAGCGGGGATCGGGGAGCTGTTTTTT. This codes for CASSLLHGAGIGELFF.

This chain joins TRBV5-4 and TRBJ1-1; the D is unclear. Per germline, CDR1 SGHNT and CDR2 YYREEE (reference sequence). The CDR3 covers 16 residues. With 0 bases removed from V and 4 bases from J, the gap between germline ends came to 16 bases. The CDR3 spells CASSLGRSAPLTEAFF. For the CDR3, the DNA is TGTGCCAGCAGCTTGGGGCGGAGTGCTCCCCTCACTGAAGCTTTCTTT.

This sequence joins TRBV6-1 and TRBJ2-7; TRBD2 matches at 9 bases. The J segment lost 1 base and the V segment lost 4 bases, leaving 5 bases of the junction unmatched. The CDR3 length is 15 residues. CDR1 and CDR2 from the germline V gene are MNHNS and SASEGT. The CDR3 is CASSAERGVSYEQYF. In DNA form, the CDR3 reads TGTGCCAGCAGTGCGGAGCGGGGGGTTTCCTACGAGCAGTACTTC.

CDR3 region: CASSLRSGTSGITQYF. Written as DNA, the CDR3 is TGTGCCAGCAGCTTGCGAAGCGGGACTAGCGGTATAACCCAGTACTTC. J is TRBJ2-5 and V is TRBV7-2; the match to TRBD2 covers 11 bases. CDR1 and CDR2 from the germline V gene are SGHTA and FQGNSA. Trimming took 3 bases from V and 8 from J; bases not matched to a gene: 11. This CDR3 is built from 16 residues.

The chain recombines TRBV29-1 with TRBJ2-3, with 8 bases aligning to TRBD1. CDR1 and CDR2 (germline): SQVTM, ANQGSEA. CDR3 size: 15 residues. V was pared by 3 bases and J by 3 bases, with 8 bases of the junction left unmatched. The CDR3 sequence: CSVEGGQGPTDTQYF. The CDR3 coding sequence is TGCAGCGTTGAGGGCGGACAGGGACCAACAGATACGCAGTATTTT.

The V call is TRBV6-6, the J call TRBJ2-5, with D possibly TRBD1 on 6 matching bases. The J call is in doubt because the DNA end fits TRBJ2-7 better. The CDR3 totals 14 residues. Germline loops: CDR1 MNHNY, CDR2 SVGAGI (reference sequence). The CDR3 here is CASSPTGNGYEQYF. The CDR3 coding sequence is TGTGCCAGCAGTCCCACAGGGAACGGCTACGAGCAGTACTTC.

CDR3 DNA sequence: TGTGCCAGTAGTATTCCTTACCGGGGCAATCAGCCCCAGCATTTT. Protein: CASSIPYRGNQPQHF. The rearrangement links TRBV19 to TRBJ1-5, with D hard to call. Germline values: CDR1 LNHDA, CDR2 SQIVND (reference sequence). Deletions cut 3 bases from V and 2 bases from J, with 11 bases between. This CDR3 comprises 15 residues.

The chain combines TRBV2 with TRBJ2-3; 11 bases line up with TRBD2. The CDR3 loop spans 14 amino acids. With V trimmed by 4 bases and J by 7 bases, 4 bases remained unmatched. Germline V gene data show CDR1 as SNHLY and CDR2 as FYNNEI. The CDR3 sequence: CASSASSGGYTQYF. The DNA of the CDR3 is TGTGCCAGCAGTGCCTCTAGCGGGGGGTATACGCAGTATTTT.

The chain combines TRBV7-8 with TRBJ1-4; TRBD1 aligns across 8 bases. V lost 4 bases to trimming and J lost 3 bases; unmatched junction nucleotides: 7. Germline loops: CDR1 SGHVS, CDR2 FQNEAQ. This CDR3 has 16 amino acids. CDR3 sequence: CASSSHNRGANEKLFF. In DNA form, the CDR3 reads TGTGCCAGCAGCTCCCATAACAGGGGGGCTAATGAAAAACTGTTTTTT.

The chain uses TRBV6-6 and TRBJ1-4; 10 nucleotides agree with TRBD1. J lost 6 bases, V lost 6 bases, and 7 bases had no gene match. Per the germline V gene, CDR1 is MNHNY and CDR2 is SVGAGI (reference sequence). The CDR3 spans 15 residues. The CDR3: CASSDSGTGDEKLFF. In nucleotides, the CDR3 is TGTGCCAGCAGCGATTCCGGGACAGGGGATGAAAAACTGTTTTTT.

J is TRBJ2-4 and V is TRBV7-9; 8 bases fit TRBD1. Germline CDR1 and CDR2: SEHNR and FQNEAQ (reference sequence). V dropped 5 bases and J dropped 3; count of bases not matched to a gene: 3. This CDR3 contains 14 residues. CDR3 sequence reads: CASSRRGRKNIQYF. The CDR3 DNA reads TGTGCCAGCAGCCGCAGGGGGCGCAAAAACATTCAGTACTTC.

The V gene is TRBV7-9, the J gene TRBJ2-1; 10 nucleotides align to TRBD2. In germline, CDR1 is SEHNR, CDR2 FQNEAQ (reference sequence). The CDR3 is 15 residues long. Trimming took 3 bases from V and 4 from J; bases not matched to a gene: 3. CDR3 DNA: TGTGCCAGCAGCTTGACTAGCGGGCCGTACAATGAGCAGTTCTTC. Translation gives CASSLTSGPYNEQFF.

The chain carries TRBV29-1 and TRBJ2-3; D gene ambiguous. V was shortened by 2 bases and J by 0 bases, with 3 bases between the two germline ends. Germline V gene data show CDR1 as SQVTM and CDR2 as ANQGSEA. The CDR3 extends over 12 amino acids. The CDR3 protein is CSVESSTDTQYF. CDR3 in DNA: TGCAGCGTTGAATCTAGCACAGATACGCAGTATTTT.

This chain joins TRBV5-4 and TRBJ2-5; 7 nucleotides agree with TRBD1. Trimming cost V 6 bases and J 0 bases; bases outside gene matches: 8. The CDR3 totals 15 residues. The germline V gene encodes CDR1 SGHNT and CDR2 YYREEE (reference sequence). The DNA for the CDR3 is TGTGCCAGCACCCTAGGACAGGAGCACCAAGAGACCCAGTACTTC. Translation gives CASTLGQEHQETQYF.

Of note for this clone: Compared with germline, one end of the junction differs, possibly owing to a read error. The genes are TRBV2 and TRBJ1-2; 7 bases align to TRBD1. The CDR3 has 14 residues. The germline gives CDR1 SNHLY, CDR2 FYNNEI. CDR3 loop: CASSKATGAHGYTF. CDR3 in DNA: TGTGCCAGCAGTAAAGCTACAGGGGCTCATGGCTACACCTTC.

The J gene is TRBJ2-7, the V gene TRBV9; D is unresolved. Trimming took 0 bases from V and 2 from J, leaving 9 bases between them. CDR3 length equals 14 residues. Germline V gene sequence: CDR1 SGDLS, CDR2 YYNGEE. In DNA form, the CDR3 reads TGTGCCAGCAGCGTAGTGGAAGGAGCCTACGAGCAGTACTTC. Its protein is CASSVVEGAYEQYF.

The chain carries TRBV6-1 and TRBJ1-5; no definite D call. CDR3 length: 15 residues. CDR1 is MNHNS, CDR2 SASEGT, per germline. Trimming removed 5 bases from V and 6 bases from J, with 17 bases in between. The CDR3 region has the DNA TGTGCCAGCAGTCAGCGAGCGGGGTGGCGTCAGCCCCAGCATTTT. Translating it yields CASSQRAGWRQPQHF.

The chain recombines TRBV18 with TRBJ1-1, with 7 bases lining up with TRBD1. Germline CDR1 reads KGHSH; CDR2 reads LQKENI. The CDR3 is made up of 13 amino acids. After removal of 5 bases from V and 7 bases from J, the junction contained 7 bases not matched to a gene. CDR3 sequence: CASSTGTALEAFF. The CDR3 coding sequence is TGTGCCAGCTCAACCGGGACAGCGCTTGAAGCTTTCTTT. Looking up the rest from reference TRBV18 and TRBJ1-1 gives the full variable domain: NAGVMQNPRHLVRRRGQEARLRCSPMKGHSHVYWYRQLPEEGLKFMVYLQKENIIDESGMPKERFSAEFPKEGPSILRIQQVVRGDSAAYFCASSTGTALEAFFGQGTRLTVV.

The chain uses TRBV6-5 and TRBJ2-3; D gene uncertain. The V end lost 7 bases, the J end lost 2 bases, and 16 bases lay between the germline ends. This CDR3 is 15 amino acids long. Germline CDR1 and CDR2: MNHEY and SVGAGI. CDR3 sequence (DNA): TGTGCCAGCATGGTCGGGTCGTATGACACAGATACGCAGTATTTT. Translating gives CASMVGSYDTDTQYF.

The chain joins TRBV9 to TRBJ2-1; 7 bases are a match to TRBD2. V shed 3 bases and J 1 base; nucleotides not matched to a gene: 4. The CDR3 is 15 amino acids. In germline, CDR1 is SGDLS, CDR2 YYNGEE. The chain's CDR3 is CASSARGDSYNEQFF. CDR3 nucleotide sequence: TGTGCCAGCAGCGCCCGGGGGGATTCCTACAATGAGCAGTTCTTC.

V and J are TRBV5-1 and TRBJ2-2, with TRBD1 matching 7 bases. Germline values: CDR1 SGHRS, CDR2 YFSETQ. The CDR3 loop spans 14 amino acids. V was pared by 3 bases and J by 5 bases, with 4 bases of the junction left unmatched. The CDR3 is CASSSGQYTGELFF. In DNA, the CDR3 is TGCGCCAGCAGCTCGGGACAGTATACCGGGGAGCTGTTTTTT.

This chain uses TRBV7-9 with TRBJ1-4, with D possibly TRBD1 on 5 matching bases. Germline V gene lookup returns CDR1 SEHNR and CDR2 FQNEAQ (reference sequence). Trimming stripped 1 base from V and 1 base from J, with 13 bases between. The CDR3 runs 17 residues. CDR3 protein: CASSLGGWGLTNEKLFF. DNA for the CDR3: TGTGCCAGCAGCTTAGGAGGTTGGGGCTTAACTAATGAAAAACTGTTTTTT.

CDR3 in DNA: TGTGCCAGCAGCCCTAGGTATACGACAGGGCTTACCTACGAGCAGTACTTC. This codes for CASSPRYTTGLTYEQYF. The chain employs TRBV5-6 and TRBJ2-7; 7 bases match TRBD1. V trimming: 4 bases; J trimming: 2 bases; junction bases outside the gene matches: 15. CDR3 size: 17 residues. The germline V gene encodes CDR1 SGHDT and CDR2 YYEEEE.

The rearrangement uses TRBV6-5 and TRBJ1-3, with D maybe TRBD1 (5 bases). CDR3 length equals 15 residues. Germline loops: CDR1 MNHEY, CDR2 SVGAGI. Trimming left V 5 bases short and J 0 bases short, with 11 bases between. CDR3 DNA sequence: TGTGCCAGCAGTGGAACAGGATTCTCTGGAAACACCATATATTTT. This sequence encodes CASSGTGFSGNTIYF.